Each of the 11 T cell receptor beta chains below was sequenced from the same sample in a study of T cell responses to AZD1222 COVID-19 vaccine. Method: immunoSEQ multiplex PCR; TCRdb's copy keeps in-frame clones and lacks some. Of about 85,000 clones listed, just over 85% are singletons. The specimen was peripheral blood, collected on day 0 of MenACWY control vaccination. These receptors originate from an adult in good health.

The V and J genes are TRBV6-1 and TRBJ1-2; 9 nucleotides match TRBD1. This CDR3 is 15 amino acids long. Germline loops: CDR1 MNHNS, CDR2 SASEGT. With 1 base clipped from V and 7 bases from J, the junction kept 7 bases outside the gene matches. Here the CDR3 reads CASSEVLGTGLGYTF. The CDR3 bases are TGTGCCAGCAGTGAAGTCCTAGGGACAGGGCTTGGCTACACCTTC.

The chain combines TRBV9 with TRBJ1-1; D ambiguous. The V end was cut by 0 bases, the J end by 2 bases, with 8 bases between. The CDR3 consists of 14 residues. In germline, CDR1 is SGDLS, CDR2 YYNGEE. This chain's CDR3 is CASSVALSNTEAFF. In DNA form, the CDR3 reads TGTGCCAGCAGCGTAGCTCTCAGTAACACTGAAGCTTTCTTT.

The J gene is TRBJ2-7, the V gene TRBV5-5; 12 bases match TRBD1. From germline, CDR1 is SGHKS and CDR2 YYEKEE (reference sequence). The junction had 8 bases not matched to a gene; V was cut back by 4 bases and J by 3 bases. This CDR3 contains 16 residues. The chain's CDR3 is CASSGGQGAKLYEQYF. CDR3 bases: TGTGCCAGCAGCGGGGGACAGGGGGCAAAGCTCTACGAGCAGTACTTC.

The chain links TRBV29-1 to TRBJ1-3; D is undetermined. The V gene lost 7 bases and the J gene lost 0 bases, with 10 bases spanning the gap. The CDR3 totals 13 residues. The germline CDR1 and CDR2 sequences are SQVTM and ANQGSEA. The CDR3 bases are TGCAGCGGGGCGGAAAGCTCTGGAAACACCATATATTTT. Translating it yields CSGAESSGNTIYF.

The rearrangement joins TRBV6-6 to TRBJ1-2; D not resolved. The CDR3 runs to 13 residues. V was trimmed by 0 bases and J by 8 bases, leaving 10 bases between them. Germline CDR1 reads MNHNY; CDR2 reads SVGAGI (reference sequence). In DNA, the CDR3 is TGTGCCAGCAGTTACTCGTCCCTAGAGGGCTACACCTTC. It specifies CASSYSSLEGYTF.

The gene calls are TRBV5-4 and TRBJ2-1; D is ambiguous. The V and J ends lost 6 bases and 5 bases respectively, with 18 bases between them. Germline CDR1 reads SGHNT; CDR2 reads YYREEE (reference sequence). The CDR3 has 15 residues. DNA of the CDR3: TGTGCCAGCACCACGGCCCTGACGGATAACAATGAGCAGTTCTTC. This gives the protein CASTTALTDNNEQFF.

This chain joins TRBV7-2 and TRBJ2-2; D is uncertain. The CDR3 is 14 residues long. Germline CDR1 SGHTA, CDR2 FQGNSA. The ends were cut back, 1 base at V and 6 bases at J, with 9 bases in the middle. The CDR3 region is CASSLDPLAGELFF. CDR3 coding DNA: TGTGCCAGCAGCTTAGATCCGCTCGCCGGGGAGCTGTTTTTT.

V is TRBV5-4 and J is TRBJ2-7; 9 bases align to TRBD1. This CDR3 has 14 residues. Germline V lookup: CDR1 SGHNT, CDR2 YYREEE (reference sequence). V lost 3 bases and J lost 4; bases outside the gene matches: 5. The CDR3 reads CASSWGQGDYEQYF. CDR3 nucleotides: TGTGCCAGCAGCTGGGGACAGGGTGATTACGAGCAGTACTTC.

The rearrangement links TRBV2 to TRBJ1-4, with D possibly being TRBD1 (6 bases). The CDR3 runs 14 residues. The germline gives CDR1 SNHLY, CDR2 FYNNEI. Trimming stripped 7 bases from V and 3 bases from J, with 12 bases between. CDR3 nucleotides: TGTGCCAGCAACTCACAGGGACCTAATGAAAAACTGTTTTTT. Encoded protein: CASNSQGPNEKLFF.

V gene TRBV3-1 (or the pseudogene TRBV3-2) combines with J gene TRBJ1-2; D possibly corresponds to TRBD1 (5 bases). V lost 4 bases and J lost 4, with 13 bases in between. Germline values: CDR1 LGHDT, CDR2 YNNKEL (reference sequence). This CDR3 comprises 14 residues. Written as DNA, the CDR3 is TGTGCCAGCAGCCCAATTATAGGGGTCTATGGCTACACCTTC. Its protein is CASSPIIGVYGYTF.

V usage is TRBV6-5 and J usage is TRBJ1-2; no definite D call. The germline V gene encodes CDR1 MNHEY and CDR2 SVGAGI. The ends were cut back, 6 bases at V and 5 bases at J, with 10 bases in the middle. This CDR3 is 12 amino acids long. DNA for the CDR3: TGTGCCAGCAGGTCAGATGGTTATGGCTACACCTTC. Its translation is CASRSDGYGYTF.